A selection of T cell receptor beta chains follows, all from one sample in a study of blood T cell repertoires in COVID-19. Data came from immunoSEQ multiplex PCR; TCRdb stores just in-frame clones and leaves some out. Of about 160,000 clones listed, 85% to 95% are singletons. The sequencing input was peripheral blood. These receptors all stem from a woman aged 55-75 years with COVID-19, enrolled during active disease. Both conserved end residues are part of each CDR3. For some rows the clone size is stated as once, few or many, or as a class when expanded; others skip it.

J | size | V | CDR3
TRBJ1-2 | . | TRBV29-1 | CSVETSANYGYTF
TRBJ2-7 | . | TRBV9 | CASSANWDRGKYEQYF
TRBJ1-3 | . | TRBV19 | CASRTGYSGNTIYF
TRBJ1-1 | . | TRBV2 | CASQFQGMNTEAFF
TRBJ1-2 | . | TRBV7-7 | CASSLDCPDREVSNYGYTF
TRBJ1-5 | . | TRBV7-2 | CASSYRRGGDQPQHF
TRBJ1-1 | . | TRBV2 | CASSLRQSNTEAFF
TRBJ2-1 | . | TRBV25-1 | CASSITSGGVDEQFF
TRBJ1-5 | . | TRBV9 | CASSVSGNQPQHF
TRBJ2-3 | . | TRBV11-1 | CASRLGGFGTDTQYF
TRBJ1-2 | . | TRBV6-5 | CASRPGGEYGYTF
TRBJ1-3 | . | TRBV18 | CASLAQGDSGNTIYF
TRBJ2-3 | . | TRBV5-8 | CASSRGTSGGLGTDTQYF
TRBJ1-1 | few | TRBV12-3/TRBV12-4 | CASSPTGTGGAFF
TRBJ1-5 | . | TRBV7-2 | CASSLDRVNNQPQHF
TRBJ1-4 | . | TRBV30 | CAWSWDRGEKLFF
TRBJ1-4 | . | TRBV9 | CASSVGGTSYEKLFF
TRBJ1-1 | . | TRBV9 | CASSADRMENTEAFF
TRBJ2-1 | . | TRBV9 | CASSEAPSRGWDEQFF
TRBJ1-1 | . | TRBV29-1 | CSVTNRGLNTEAFF
TRBJ1-1 | . | TRBV12-3/TRBV12-4 | CAIGQGPNTEAFF
TRBJ2-5 | . | TRBV10-3 | CASRPGQDQETQYF
TRBJ1-3 | . | TRBV7-2 | CASSAQEGIGNTIYF
TRBJ1-4 | . | TRBV4-2 | CASSLGAGANEKLFF
TRBJ1-3 | . | TRBV19 | CSCSLSGNTIYF
TRBJ1-1 | . | TRBV3-1/TRBV3-2 | CASSQTGETEAFF
TRBJ1-5 | . | TRBV18 | CASSPTGGVGSQPQHF
TRBJ1-2 | . | TRBV5-1 | CASSLAGLPIPNYGYTF
TRBJ2-7 | . | TRBV6-5 | CASSSTSGGYEQYF
TRBJ1-2 | . | TRBV25-1 | CASSEYPANYGYTF
TRBJ2-5 | . | TRBV6-4 | CASSETGGAGETQYF
TRBJ2-7 | . | TRBV4-2 | CASSQEVKGTRSYEQYF
TRBJ1-2 | . | TRBV5-5 | CASSLGQVEFGYTF
TRBJ1-5 | . | TRBV19 | CASSIARGVVEPQHF
TRBJ1-2 | . | TRBV5-6 | CASNQDRVFGYTF
TRBJ1-1 | . | TRBV18 | CASSPPAAGATEAFF
TRBJ1-6 | . | TRBV3-1/TRBV3-2 | CASSQGGSSPLHF
TRBJ2-3 | . | TRBV3-1/TRBV3-2 | CASSQGGQGNIDTQYF
TRBJ1-3 | . | TRBV10-3 | CAIRATGNTIYF
TRBJ2-1 | once | TRBV15 | CATTPGDRGDYNEQFF
TRBJ1-4 | . | TRBV5-8 | CASSLVSGQGQSLFF
TRBJ1-2 | once | TRBV3-1/TRBV3-2 | CASSLREGVYGYTF